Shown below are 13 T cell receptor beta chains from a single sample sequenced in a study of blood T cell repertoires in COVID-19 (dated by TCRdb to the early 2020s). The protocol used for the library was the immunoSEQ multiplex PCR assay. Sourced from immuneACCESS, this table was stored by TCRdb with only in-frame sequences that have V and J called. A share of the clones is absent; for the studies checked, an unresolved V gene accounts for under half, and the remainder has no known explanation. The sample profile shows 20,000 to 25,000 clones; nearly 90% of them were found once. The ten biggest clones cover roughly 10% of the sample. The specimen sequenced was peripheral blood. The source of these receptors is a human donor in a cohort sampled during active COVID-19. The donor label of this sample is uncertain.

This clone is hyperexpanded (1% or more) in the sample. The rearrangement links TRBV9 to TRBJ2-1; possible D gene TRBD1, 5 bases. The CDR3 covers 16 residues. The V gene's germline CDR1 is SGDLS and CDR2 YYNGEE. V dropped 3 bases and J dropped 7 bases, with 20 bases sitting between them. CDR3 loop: CASSASGNTRANEQFF. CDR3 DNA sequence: TGTGCCAGCAGCGCCTCAGGGAATACACGTGCGAATGAGCAGTTCTTC.

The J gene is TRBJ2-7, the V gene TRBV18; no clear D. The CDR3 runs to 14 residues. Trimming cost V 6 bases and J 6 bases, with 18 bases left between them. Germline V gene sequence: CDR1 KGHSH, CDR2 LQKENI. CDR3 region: CASSPTSSSREQYF. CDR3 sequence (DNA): TGTGCCAGCTCTCCTACTTCGTCGTCGCGCGAGCAGTACTTC.

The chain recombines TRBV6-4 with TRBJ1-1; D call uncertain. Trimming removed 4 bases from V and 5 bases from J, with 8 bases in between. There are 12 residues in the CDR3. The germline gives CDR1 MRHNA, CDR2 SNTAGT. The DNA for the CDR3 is TGTGCCAGCAGTGCCCCGGGTACTGAAGCTTTCTTT. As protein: CASSAPGTEAFF.

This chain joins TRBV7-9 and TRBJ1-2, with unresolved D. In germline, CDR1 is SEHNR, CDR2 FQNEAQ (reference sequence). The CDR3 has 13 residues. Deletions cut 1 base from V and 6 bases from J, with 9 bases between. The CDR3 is CASSLDPSDGYTF. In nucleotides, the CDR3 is TGTGCCAGCAGCTTAGACCCCAGCGATGGCTACACCTTC.

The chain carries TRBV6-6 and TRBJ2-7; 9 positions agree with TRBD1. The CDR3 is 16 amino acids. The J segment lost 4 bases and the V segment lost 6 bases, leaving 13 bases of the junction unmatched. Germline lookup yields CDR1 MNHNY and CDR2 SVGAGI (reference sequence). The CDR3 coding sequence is TGTGCCAGCAGACGCCGGGGCGGGACAGGGCCTTACGAGCAGTACTTC. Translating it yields CASRRRGGTGPYEQYF.

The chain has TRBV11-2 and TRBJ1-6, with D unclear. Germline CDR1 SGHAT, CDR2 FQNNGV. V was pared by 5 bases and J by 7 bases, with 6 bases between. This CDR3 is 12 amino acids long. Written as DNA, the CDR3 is TGTGCCAGCAGCCCCTCCAATTCACCCCTCCACTTT. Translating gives CASSPSNSPLHF.

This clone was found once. The CDR3 spells CASSLEAGGPYQETQYF. CDR3 coding DNA: TGCGCCAGCAGCTTGGAAGCGGGAGGGCCGTACCAAGAGACCCAGTACTTC. The chain is built from TRBV5-1 and TRBJ2-5; 10 positions agree with TRBD2. This CDR3 is built from 17 residues. Per germline, CDR1 SGHRS and CDR2 YFSETQ. The trim removed 0 bases at V and 0 bases at J, leaving 5 bases unmatched.

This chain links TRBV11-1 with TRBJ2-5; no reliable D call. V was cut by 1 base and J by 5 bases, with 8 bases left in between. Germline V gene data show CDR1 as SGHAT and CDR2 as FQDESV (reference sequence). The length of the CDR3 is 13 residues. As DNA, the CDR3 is TGTGCCAGCAGCTTAGGCGTTCTCGAGACCCAGTACTTC. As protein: CASSLGVLETQYF.

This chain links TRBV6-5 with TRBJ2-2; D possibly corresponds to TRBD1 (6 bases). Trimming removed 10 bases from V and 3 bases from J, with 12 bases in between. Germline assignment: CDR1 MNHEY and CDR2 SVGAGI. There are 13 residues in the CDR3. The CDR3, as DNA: TGTGCCACGCAGGGACAAGACACCGGGGAGCTGTTTTTT. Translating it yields CATQGQDTGELFF.

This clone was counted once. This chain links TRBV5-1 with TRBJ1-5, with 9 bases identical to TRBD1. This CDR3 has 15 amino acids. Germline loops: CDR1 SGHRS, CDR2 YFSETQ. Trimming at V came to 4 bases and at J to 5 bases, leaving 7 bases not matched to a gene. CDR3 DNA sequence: TGCGCCAGCAGCAGGACGGGACAGGGAGATCAGCCCCAGCATTTT. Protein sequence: CASSRTGQGDQPQHF.

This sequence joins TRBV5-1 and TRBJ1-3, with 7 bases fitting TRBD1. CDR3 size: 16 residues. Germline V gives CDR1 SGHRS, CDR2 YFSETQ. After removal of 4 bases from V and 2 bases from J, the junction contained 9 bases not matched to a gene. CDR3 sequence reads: CASSTGTGETGNTIYF. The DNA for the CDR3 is TGCGCCAGCAGCACAGGTACAGGGGAGACTGGAAACACCATATATTTT.

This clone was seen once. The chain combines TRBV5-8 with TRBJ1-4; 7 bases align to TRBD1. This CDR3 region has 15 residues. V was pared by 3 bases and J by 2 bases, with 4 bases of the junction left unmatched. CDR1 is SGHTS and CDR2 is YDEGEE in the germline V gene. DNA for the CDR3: TGTGCCAGCAGCTCGGGACAGCGGACTAATGAAAAACTGTTTTTT. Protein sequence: CASSSGQRTNEKLFF. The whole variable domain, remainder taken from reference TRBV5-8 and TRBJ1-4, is EAGVTQSPTHLIKTRGQQATLRCSPISGHTSVYWYQQALGLGLQFLLWYDEGEERNRGNFPPRFSGRQFPNYSSELNVNALELEDSALYLCASSSGQRTNEKLFFGSGTQLSVL.

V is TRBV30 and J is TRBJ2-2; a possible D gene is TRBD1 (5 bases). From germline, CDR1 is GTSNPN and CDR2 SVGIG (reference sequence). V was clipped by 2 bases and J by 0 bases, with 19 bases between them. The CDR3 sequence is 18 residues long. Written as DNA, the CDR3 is TGTGCCTGGAGTAACCCATTTCGGACACCCCCGAACACCGGGGAGCTGTTTTTT. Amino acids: CAWSNPFRTPPNTGELFF.